This T cell receptor beta chain was documented in a study of blood T cell repertoires in COVID-19. Study at large: PBMCs, B-cell-depleted T cells, or T cells were the source of the cDNA or gDNA that made up the material.

Germline loops: CDR1 SGHVS, CDR2 FQNEAQ. This CDR3 has 18 residues. J was trimmed by 4 bases and V by 4 bases; bases with no gene match: 15. As originally analysed: Reference gene primer amplification gave nucleated cell count estimates. Using immunoSEQ multiplex PCR, the repertoire was profiled, and TCRdb retains in-frame clones only, with some absent. V, J and clone size are taken as reported in that table, and D and trimming were inferred from the DNA itself. Of 200,000 to 300,000 clones listed, 83% were seen once; the top ten hold 5.5%. The clonotype comes from a human donor in a cohort sampled during active COVID-19. Material for sequencing was peripheral blood. The gene calls are TRBV7-8 and TRBJ2-5, with 10 bases fitting TRBD2. The CDR3 loop reads CASSSLGTDSGGRETQYF. In DNA, the CDR3 is TGTGCCAGCAGCTCGCTGGGGACAGATAGCGGGGGGAGAGAGACCCAGTACTTC.